Sequencing of this TCR beta chain was carried out in a study of blood T cell repertoires in COVID-19. Study-wide background: T cells, B-cell-depleted T cells, or PBMCs supplied cDNA or gDNA.

For recovered donors of Cohort 3, there were two negative PCRs, clearance, or symptom resolution. Here immunoSEQ multiplex PCR was the method, and the copy in TCRdb shows in-frame clones only, minus some. This sample carries approximately 320,000 clones, about 92% of them seen once, and the ten largest clones take 2% to 3%. CDR1 is LNHNV and CDR2 is YYDKDF in the germline V gene (reference sequence). The CDR3 extends over 15 amino acids. The J segment lost 6 bases and the V segment lost 4 bases, leaving 9 bases of the junction unmatched. V usage is TRBV15 and J usage is TRBJ2-1, with 7 bases matching TRBD2. This TCR was sampled from a man aged 60 to 75 who had recovered from COVID-19. What was sequenced was PBMCs or T cells enriched from blood (not recorded which). In nucleotides, the CDR3 is TGTGCCACCAGCACGGTGTTGCGGGAGCTCAATGAGCAGTTCTTC. It specifies CATSTVLRELNEQFF.